Listed below are T cell receptor beta chains from one sample, sequenced in a study of blood T cell repertoires in COVID-19. Assay used: immunoSEQ multiplex PCR; TCRdb lists only in-frame clones, some missing. The sample contains just under 150,000 clones, around nine tenths of which appear only once. The sequencing input was peripheral blood. The receptors were gathered from a woman between 50 and 59 years old with active or convalescent COVID-19. Each CDR3 is given with its conserved first and last residue. The D gene is left open where the match is weak. Size is stated for part of the rows, as once, few or many counts, or as a class when the clone is expanded.

j_call d_call v_call clone_size cdr3_nt cdr3_aa
TRBJ1-2 - TRBV28 once TGTGCCAGCAGTTTACGGCAGGTTTATGGCTACACCTTC CASSLRQVYGYTF
TRBJ1-2 - TRBV7-2 few TGTGCCAGCAGCTTAGGGCAGGGCTTTCGCTATGGCTACACCTTC CASSLGQGFRYGYTF
TRBJ1-6 - TRBV11-2 - TGTGCCAGCCCGGAGCTGAGCTGTTCACCCCTCCACTTT CASPELSCSPLHF
TRBJ2-5 TRBD2 TRBV7-7 - TGTGCTAGCAGCTTAGGAATAGCGGGGGGGCTGGAGACCCAGTACTTC CASSLGIAGGLETQYF
TRBJ1-1 TRBD1 TRBV19 - TGTGCCAGTAGTATTACGGGACAGGGTGGAAACACTGAAGCTTTCTTT CASSITGQGGNTEAFF
TRBJ1-2 TRBD1 TRBV2 few TGTGCCAGACGACAGGGTTCGGTGAAAGGCTACACCTTC CARRQGSVKGYTF
TRBJ2-1 - TRBV3-1/TRBV3-2 - TGTGCCAGCAGCCAAGGCCGGGATGAGCAGTTCTTC CASSQGRDEQFF
TRBJ2-7 TRBD1 TRBV19 - TGTGCCAGTAGTCTCTCCCAGGGACAGGTCTACGAGCAGTACTTC CASSLSQGQVYEQYF
TRBJ1-1 - TRBV30 - TGTGCCTGGAGTGTTTTTCGGGGTAGAGCTTTCTTT CAWSVFRGRAFF
TRBJ2-7 TRBD1 TRBV7-2 - TGTGCCAGCAGTGGACAGGGTTCCTACGAGCAGTACTTC CASSGQGSYEQYF
TRBJ2-1 TRBD2 TRBV4-1 - TGCGCCAGCAGCCAAAGAGATGTGATTTTTAGCGGGAGCACCTACAATGAGCAGTTCTTC CASSQRDVIFSGSTYNEQFF
TRBJ1-4 TRBD1 TRBV4-1 - TGCGCCAGCAGCCAGGGACAGGGGGACGAAAAACTGTTTTTT CASSQGQGDEKLFF
TRBJ1-1 - TRBV6-2/TRBV6-3 - TGTGCCAGCAGTTACTCCGAGGAGAACACTGAAGCTTTCTTT CASSYSEENTEAFF
TRBJ2-1 TRBD2 TRBV19 - TGTGCCAGTAGTCCATTCGGCGGGAGAAGCTCCTACAATGAGCAGTTCTTC CASSPFGGRSSYNEQFF
TRBJ2-1 TRBD1 TRBV9 - TGTGCCAGCAGCGGGACAGGGGCGACCTACAATGAGCAGTTCTTC CASSGTGATYNEQFF
TRBJ1-1 TRBD1 TRBV29-1 few TGCAGCGTTAGGGGACAGTTGAACACTGAAGCTTTCTTT CSVRGQLNTEAFF
TRBJ1-2 - TRBV11-2 - TGTGCCAGCAGCTTAGACGGACTAGGGTATGGCTACACCTTC CASSLDGLGYGYTF
TRBJ1-1 - TRBV19 - TGTGCCAGTAGTATACAGGGGAACACTGAAGCTTTCTTT CASSIQGNTEAFF
TRBJ1-5 TRBD1 TRBV4-1 once TGCGCCAGCAGCCAAGGAACGACAGGGATGTTTCAGCCCCAGCATTTT CASSQGTTGMFQPQHF
TRBJ1-1 - TRBV2 - TGTGCCAGCAGTGATCAGGGAAGCACTGAAGCTTTCTTT CASSDQGSTEAFF
TRBJ2-1 TRBD2 TRBV6-1 once TGTGCCAGCAGTGAGTTTGGCGGGGGGGGAAATGAGCAGTTCTTC CASSEFGGGGNEQFF
TRBJ2-7 TRBD2 TRBV4-3 - TGCGCCAGCAGCCCGGGACTAGCCTACGAGCAGTACTTC CASSPGLAYEQYF
TRBJ1-1 TRBD1 TRBV2 - TGTGCCAGCAGTGAACAGCCCGGGACAGGGGGCACTGAAGCTTTCTTT CASSEQPGTGGTEAFF
TRBJ1-1 - TRBV28 - TGTGCCAGCTTTACTGGGTACAGTGAAGCTTTCTTT CASFTGYSEAFF
TRBJ1-5 TRBD1 TRBV28 - TGTGCCAGCAGCATAGGACAGGGCTATCGACAGCCCCAGCATTTT CASSIGQGYRQPQHF
TRBJ2-3 TRBD1 TRBV2 few TGTGCCAGCTCGACAGGGTGGAGCGCAGATACGCAGTATTTT CASSTGWSADTQYF
TRBJ2-6 - TRBV6-5 - TGTGCCAGCAGTTACTCAAGGACAGCCGGGGCCAACGTCCTGACTTTC CASSYSRTAGANVLTF
TRBJ2-1 TRBD2 TRBV2 - TGTGCCAGCAGTGCTAGCGGGGCTCCCACGTACAATGAGCAGTTCTTC CASSASGAPTYNEQFF
TRBJ1-5 TRBD1 TRBV9 - TGTGCCAGCAGCACTCAGGGGGAATATCAGCCCCAGCATTTT CASSTQGEYQPQHF
TRBJ1-1 - TRBV2 - TGTGCCAGCAGTCGCCCTACAGGGATCACCACTGAAGCTTTCTTT CASSRPTGITTEAFF
TRBJ1-1 - TRBV11-2 - TGTGCCAGCAGCGACCAAGGCAGGGACTTAGCTTTCTTT CASSDQGRDLAFF
TRBJ2-7 TRBD1 TRBV5-6 - TGTGCCAGCAGCATGCCGGGACAGGGTTACGAGCAGTACTTC CASSMPGQGYEQYF
TRBJ2-5 TRBD1 TRBV5-1 - TGCGCCAGCAGCTGGGGACAGGGGTCGGAGACCCAGTACTTC CASSWGQGSETQYF
TRBJ2-7 - TRBV9 once TGTGCCAGCGGGGGGGCCATCCACGAGCAGTACTTC CASGGAIHEQYF
TRBJ2-7 - TRBV2 few TGTGCCAGCACTGGAGGCCTCTCCTACGAGCAGTACTTC CASTGGLSYEQYF
TRBJ2-4 TRBD1 TRBV7-2 - TGTGCCAGCAGCTCCGGACAGGGGCGAGCCAAAAACATTCAGTACTTC CASSSGQGRAKNIQYF
TRBJ1-2 TRBD1 TRBV2 - TGTGCCAGCAGACCTACAGGGGGCGGACGGAATGGCTACACCTTC CASRPTGGGRNGYTF
TRBJ1-3 - TRBV10-3 once TGTGCCATCAGTGATCCCAGCTCTGGAAACACCATATATTTT CAISDPSSGNTIYF
TRBJ1-2 TRBD1 TRBV7-6 - TGTGCCAGCAGCGATGGACAGGGGGGCGACGGCTACACCTTC CASSDGQGGDGYTF
TRBJ2-1 - TRBV30 once TGTGCCTGGAGTGAACGGTACAATGAGCAGTTCTTC CAWSERYNEQFF
TRBJ2-7 - TRBV4-1 - TGCGCCAGCAGCCAAGAATTCGGAGGGCCCTACGGGGTCTACGAGCAGTACTTC CASSQEFGGPYGVYEQYF
TRBJ1-1 - TRBV7-3 once TGTGCCAGCAGCTTAAGCGGCGTCGGGGAAGAAGCTTTCTTT CASSLSGVGEEAFF
TRBJ1-6 - TRBV9 - TGTGCCAGCAGCGTTGGCAGTGCTAATTCACCCCTCCACTTT CASSVGSANSPLHF
TRBJ1-1 - TRBV7-9 - TGTGCCAGCAGCTTAGAAGGCGGGTCGAACACTGAAGCTTTCTTT CASSLEGGSNTEAFF
TRBJ2-7 TRBD2 TRBV18 once TGTGCCAGCTCACCGACTAGCGGCTCCTACGAGCAGTACTTC CASSPTSGSYEQYF
TRBJ2-3 - TRBV9 - TGTGCCAGCAGCGTAGAGCAAATGGGCAGCACAGATACGCAGTATTTT CASSVEQMGSTDTQYF
TRBJ1-5 TRBD1 TRBV18 - TGTGCCAGCTCCTTCGGACAGGGGGTAACTCAGCCCCAGCATTTT CASSFGQGVTQPQHF
TRBJ2-1 - TRBV5-1 - TGCGCCAGCAGCTTGGCCTTAACAGGGTATGAGCAGTTCTTC CASSLALTGYEQFF
TRBJ2-5 - TRBV5-1 - TGCGCCAGCAGCTTGGAAGGGGTGCAAGAGACCCAGTACTTC CASSLEGVQETQYF
TRBJ1-2 TRBD1 TRBV19 - TGTGCCAGTAGTCCTGGGCAGGGGGCATATGGCTACACCTTC CASSPGQGAYGYTF
TRBJ1-1 TRBD1 TRBV7-8 - TGTGCCAGCAGCCCAGACACCTATGGGACAGTCACTGAAGCTTTCTTT CASSPDTYGTVTEAFF
TRBJ1-2 TRBD1 TRBV2 - TGTGCCAGCAGCGCAGACAGGGTCGCTGGCTACACCTTC CASSADRVAGYTF